Shown below are 8 T cell receptor beta chains from a single sample sequenced in a study of T cells in Graves' hyperthyroidism and ophthalmopathy (dated by TCRdb to about 2019). Library construction relied on multiplex PCR. The sequencer was an Illumina HiSeq 2000. TCR beta CDR3 regions were amplified from RNA transcripts. The TCR CDR3 was subjected to a first round of RT-PCR using the HTBI primer set and the Qiagen OneStep RT-PCR kit. The public reads were quality trimmed at Q25 with fastp and then assembled into clones with MiXCR by TCRdb, keeping productive beta chains. Under each unique CDR3 protein, matching rows form one entry showing the most common genes and DNA. The sample table records hundreds of thousands of distinct CDR3 sequences; around 20% of these occur just once. Around 17% of the sample is in the top ten clones. The specimen was blood. The receptor set was obtained from a woman in her 50s with Graves' hyperthyroidism that later progressed to Graves' ophthalmopathy.

This clonotype has a count of ten or more. This chain uses TRBV11-2 with TRBJ2-5; a possible D gene is TRBD1 (5 bases). CDR3 size: 16 residues. Germline V gene data show CDR1 as SGHAT and CDR2 as FQNNGV. The ends were cut back, 1 base at V and 0 bases at J, with 12 bases in the middle. The CDR3 sequence: CASSLVPDRYQETQYF. The CDR3 DNA is TGTGCCAGCAGCTTAGTGCCCGACAGATACCAAGAGACCCAGTACTTC.

This clonotype was counted only a few times. This rearrangement joins TRBV29-1 to TRBJ2-4, with D possibly being TRBD1 (5 bases). The germline V and J ends were trimmed by 5 bases and 7 bases, with 15 bases remaining between them. Germline CDR1 is SQVTM and CDR2 is ANQGSEA. The CDR3 is 13 amino acids. Here the CDR3 reads CSVHLVDTNIQYF. The CDR3 nucleotides are TGCAGCGTTCATTTGGTGGACACTAACATTCAGTACTTC.

This clonotype has more than one count but fewer than ten. J is TRBJ1-4 and V is TRBV4-1, with D uncertain. The germline V gene has CDR1 MGHRA and CDR2 YSYEKL. The CDR3 is 14 residues long. V was pared by 1 base and J by 3 bases, with 6 bases between. The CDR3 sequence is CASSQVGSNEKLFF. CDR3 in DNA: TGCGCCAGCAGCCAAGTCGGATCTAATGAAAAACTGTTTTTT.

V is TRBV2 and J is TRBJ1-6; possibly TRBD1 for D (5 bases). The CDR3 spans 14 residues. Germline lookup yields CDR1 SNHLY and CDR2 FYNNEI. Trimming pared 0 bases from V and 9 bases from J, leaving 9 bases between. The CDR3 here is CASSEAQGTSPLHF. Here the CDR3 DNA reads TGTGCCAGCAGTGAAGCCCAGGGTACTTCACCCCTCCACTTT.

This clonotype was counted between two and nine times. Written as DNA, the CDR3 is TGTGCCACCAGCAGAGATCAAAATAAGGGAAGGAACACTGAAGCTTTCTTT. This encodes CATSRDQNKGRNTEAFF. This chain uses TRBV15 with TRBJ1-1; D uncertain. In germline, CDR1 is LNHNV, CDR2 YYDKDF (reference sequence). Deletions cut 0 bases from V and 1 base from J, with 15 bases between. The CDR3 totals 17 residues.

This clonotype was picked up many times. The rearrangement links TRBV30 to TRBJ2-2, with no clear D. V lost 4 bases and J lost 4, with 10 bases in between. This CDR3 is 13 amino acids long. The germline CDR1 and CDR2 sequences are GTSNPN and SVGIG (reference sequence). CDR3 coding DNA: TGTGCCTGGATTTCGACCTCCACCGGGGAGCTGTTTTTT. Protein: CAWISTSTGELFF.

The chain employs TRBV5-1 and TRBJ2-6, with 9 positions matching TRBD1. V lost 5 bases and J lost 3; bases outside the gene matches: 9. The CDR3 runs 17 residues. Germline CDR1 reads SGHRS; CDR2 reads YFSETQ. The CDR3 is CASRLGTGLDGANVLTF. As DNA, the CDR3 is TGCGCCAGCAGACTCGGGACAGGGCTCGATGGGGCCAACGTCCTGACTTTC.

This clonotype was found many times. The chain is built from TRBV5-1 and TRBJ2-5; 9 bases line up with TRBD1. The germline V gene encodes CDR1 SGHRS and CDR2 YFSETQ. CDR3 length: 15 amino acids. The V segment lost 4 bases and the J segment 2 bases; nucleotides outside the gene matches: 6. The CDR3 nucleotides read TGCGCCAGCAGCAAACGGGACAGGGCTCAAGAGACCCAGTACTTC. It encodes CASSKRDRAQETQYF.